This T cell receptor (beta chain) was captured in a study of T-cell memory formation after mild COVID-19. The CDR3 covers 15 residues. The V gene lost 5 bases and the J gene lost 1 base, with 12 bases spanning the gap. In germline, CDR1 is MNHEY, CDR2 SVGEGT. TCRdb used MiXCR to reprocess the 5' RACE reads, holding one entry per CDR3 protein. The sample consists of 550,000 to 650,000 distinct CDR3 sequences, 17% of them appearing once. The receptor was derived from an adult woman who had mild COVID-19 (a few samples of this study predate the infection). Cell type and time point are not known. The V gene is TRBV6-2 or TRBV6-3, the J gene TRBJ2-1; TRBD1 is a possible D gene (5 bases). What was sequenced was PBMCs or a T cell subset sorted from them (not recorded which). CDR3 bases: TGTGCCAGCAGTCCCCACAGGAGATCCTACAATGAGCAGTTCTTC. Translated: CASSPHRRSYNEQFF.